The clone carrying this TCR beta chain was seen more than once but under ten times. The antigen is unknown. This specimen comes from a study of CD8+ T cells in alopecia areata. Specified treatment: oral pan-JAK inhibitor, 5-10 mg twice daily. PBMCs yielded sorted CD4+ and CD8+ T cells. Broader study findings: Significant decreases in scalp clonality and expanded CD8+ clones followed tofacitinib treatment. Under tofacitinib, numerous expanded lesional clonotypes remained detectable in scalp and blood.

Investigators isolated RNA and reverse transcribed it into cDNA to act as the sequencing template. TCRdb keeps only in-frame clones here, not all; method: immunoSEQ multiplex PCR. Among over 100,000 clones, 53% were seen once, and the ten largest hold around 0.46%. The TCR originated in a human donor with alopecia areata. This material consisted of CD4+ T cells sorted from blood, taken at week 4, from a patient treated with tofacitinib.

CDR3 DNA sequence: TGTGCCAGTAGTATATCCCGGACCTCCGGGGCCAACGTCCTGACTTTC. Protein: CASSISRTSGANVLTF. This chain links TRBV19 with TRBJ2-6; D remains ambiguous. Germline CDR1 LNHDA, CDR2 SQIVND (reference sequence). The CDR3 totals 16 residues. Trimming removed 2 bases from V and 4 bases from J, with 12 bases in between.